This T cell receptor (beta chain) was identified during a study of blood T cell repertoires in COVID-19. Germline CDR1 and CDR2: LGHDT and YNNKEL (reference sequence). The CDR3 has 18 residues. The ends lost 0 bases at V and 0 bases at J; junction bases unmatched: 6. Method: immunoSEQ multiplex PCR; TCRdb's copy keeps in-frame clones and lacks some. Found here are approximately 69,000 clones, roughly 80% of them singletons; the top ten hold about 20%. J is TRBJ1-1 and V is TRBV3-1 (or the pseudogene TRBV3-2), with TRBD1 identical over 11 bases. Sequencing used peripheral blood. The receptor's source is a man in his 60s with acute or convalescent COVID-19. The CDR3 DNA sequence: TGTGCCAGCAGCCAAGATCGGACAGGGGGCTTTTTGAACACTGAAGCTTTCTTT. The encoded protein is CASSQDRTGGFLNTEAFF.